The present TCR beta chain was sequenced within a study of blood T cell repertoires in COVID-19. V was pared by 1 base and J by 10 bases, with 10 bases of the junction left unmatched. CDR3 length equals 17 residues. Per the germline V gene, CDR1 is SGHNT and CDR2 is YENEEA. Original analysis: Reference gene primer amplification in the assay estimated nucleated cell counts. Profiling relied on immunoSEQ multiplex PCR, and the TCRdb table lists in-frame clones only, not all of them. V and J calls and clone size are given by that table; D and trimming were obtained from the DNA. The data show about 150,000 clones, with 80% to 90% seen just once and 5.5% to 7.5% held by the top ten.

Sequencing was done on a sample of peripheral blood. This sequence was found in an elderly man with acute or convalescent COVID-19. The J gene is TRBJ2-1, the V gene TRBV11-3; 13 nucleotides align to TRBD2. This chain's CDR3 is CASSLGGPGLAGFEQFF. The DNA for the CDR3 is TGTGCCAGCAGCTTAGGGGGACCGGGACTAGCGGGGTTCGAGCAGTTCTTC.